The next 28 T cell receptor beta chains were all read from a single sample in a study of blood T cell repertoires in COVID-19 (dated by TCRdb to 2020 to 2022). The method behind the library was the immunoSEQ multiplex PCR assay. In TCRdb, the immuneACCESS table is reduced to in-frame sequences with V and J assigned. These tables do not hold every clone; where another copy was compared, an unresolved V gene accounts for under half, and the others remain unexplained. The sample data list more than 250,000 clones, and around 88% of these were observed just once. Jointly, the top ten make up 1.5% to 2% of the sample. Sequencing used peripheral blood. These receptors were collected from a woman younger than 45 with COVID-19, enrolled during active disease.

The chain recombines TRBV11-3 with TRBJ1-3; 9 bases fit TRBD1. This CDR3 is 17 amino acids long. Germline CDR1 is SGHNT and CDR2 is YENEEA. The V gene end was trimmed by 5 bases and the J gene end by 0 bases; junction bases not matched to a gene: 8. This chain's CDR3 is CASSPGQGKDSGNTIYF. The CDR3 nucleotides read TGTGCCAGCAGCCCCGGACAGGGGAAGGACTCTGGAAACACCATATATTTT.

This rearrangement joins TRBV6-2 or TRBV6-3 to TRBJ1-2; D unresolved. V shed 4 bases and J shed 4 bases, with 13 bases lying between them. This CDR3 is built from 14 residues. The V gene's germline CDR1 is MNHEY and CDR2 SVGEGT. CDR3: CASSSWQKTYGYTF. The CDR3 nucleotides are TGTGCCAGCAGTTCTTGGCAGAAAACCTATGGCTACACCTTC.

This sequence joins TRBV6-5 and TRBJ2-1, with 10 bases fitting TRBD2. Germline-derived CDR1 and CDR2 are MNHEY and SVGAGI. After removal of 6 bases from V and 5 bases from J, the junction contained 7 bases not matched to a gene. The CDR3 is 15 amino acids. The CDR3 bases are TGTGCCAGCAGGCTGGGACTAGCGTTGAACAATGAGCAGTTCTTC. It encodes CASRLGLALNNEQFF.

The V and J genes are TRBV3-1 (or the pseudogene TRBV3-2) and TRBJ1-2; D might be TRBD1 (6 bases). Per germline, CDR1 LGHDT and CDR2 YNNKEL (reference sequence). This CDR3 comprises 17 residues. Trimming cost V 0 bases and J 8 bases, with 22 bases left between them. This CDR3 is CASSQDQTGLWGGGYTF. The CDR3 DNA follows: TGTGCCAGCAGCCAAGATCAGACAGGCCTTTGGGGAGGGGGCTACACCTTC.

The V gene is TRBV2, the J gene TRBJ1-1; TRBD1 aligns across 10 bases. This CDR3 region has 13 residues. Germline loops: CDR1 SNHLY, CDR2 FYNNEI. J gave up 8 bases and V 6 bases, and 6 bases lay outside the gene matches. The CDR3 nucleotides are TGTGCCAGCAGCTCGTGGGGACAGGGGGAAGCTTTCTTT. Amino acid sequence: CASSSWGQGEAFF. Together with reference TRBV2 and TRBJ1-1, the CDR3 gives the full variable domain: EPEVTQTPSHQVTQMGQEVILRCVPISNHLYFYWYRQILGQKVEFLVSFYNNEISEKSEIFDDQFSVERPDGSNFTLKIRSTKLEDSAMYFCASSSWGQGEAFFGQGTRLTVV.

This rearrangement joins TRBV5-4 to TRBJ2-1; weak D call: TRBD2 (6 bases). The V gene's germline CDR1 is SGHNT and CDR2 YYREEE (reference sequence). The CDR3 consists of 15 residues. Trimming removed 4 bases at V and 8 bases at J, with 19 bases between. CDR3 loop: CASSVTGTGRDEQFF. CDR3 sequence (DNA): TGTGCCAGCAGCGTTACCGGGACTGGGCGGGATGAGCAGTTCTTC.

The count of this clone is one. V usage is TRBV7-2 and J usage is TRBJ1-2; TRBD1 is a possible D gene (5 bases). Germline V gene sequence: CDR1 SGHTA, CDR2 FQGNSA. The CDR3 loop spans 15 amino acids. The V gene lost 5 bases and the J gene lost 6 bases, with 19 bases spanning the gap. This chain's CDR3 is CASSAPGLSGDGYTF. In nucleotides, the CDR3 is TGTGCCAGCAGCGCTCCGGGCCTCTCGGGGGATGGCTACACCTTC.

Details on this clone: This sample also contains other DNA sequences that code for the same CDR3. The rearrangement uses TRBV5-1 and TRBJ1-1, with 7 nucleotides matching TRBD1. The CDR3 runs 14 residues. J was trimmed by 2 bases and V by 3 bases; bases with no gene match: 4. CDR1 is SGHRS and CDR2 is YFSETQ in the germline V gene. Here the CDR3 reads CASSSGQPNTEAFF. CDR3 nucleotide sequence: TGCGCCAGCAGCTCGGGACAGCCCAACACTGAAGCTTTCTTT.

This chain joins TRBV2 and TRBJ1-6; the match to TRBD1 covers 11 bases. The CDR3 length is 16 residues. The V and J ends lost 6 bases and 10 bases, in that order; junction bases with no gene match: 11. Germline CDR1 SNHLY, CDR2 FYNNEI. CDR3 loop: CASSGQGARVRSPLHF. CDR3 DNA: TGTGCCAGCAGCGGACAGGGGGCTCGGGTACGGTCACCCCTCCACTTT.

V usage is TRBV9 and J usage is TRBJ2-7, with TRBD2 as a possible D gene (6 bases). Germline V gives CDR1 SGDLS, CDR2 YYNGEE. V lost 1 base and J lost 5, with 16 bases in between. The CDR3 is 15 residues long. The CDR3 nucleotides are TGTGCCAGCAGCGTACATGGGGCGGGAAGAAACGAGCAGTACTTC. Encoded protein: CASSVHGAGRNEQYF.

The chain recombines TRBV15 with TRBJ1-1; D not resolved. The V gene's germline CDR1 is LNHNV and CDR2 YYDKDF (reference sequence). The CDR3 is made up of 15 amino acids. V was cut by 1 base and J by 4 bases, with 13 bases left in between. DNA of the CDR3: TGTGCCACCAGCAGAGCCCCAGGAGGTCGCACTGAAGCTTTCTTT. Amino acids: CATSRAPGGRTEAFF.

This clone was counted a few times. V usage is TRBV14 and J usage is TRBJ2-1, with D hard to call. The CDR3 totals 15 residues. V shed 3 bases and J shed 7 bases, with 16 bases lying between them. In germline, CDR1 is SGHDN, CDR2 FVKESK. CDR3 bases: TGTGCCAGCAGCCAGCAATCACCCCCGCGAAATGAGCAGTTCTTC. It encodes CASSQQSPPRNEQFF.

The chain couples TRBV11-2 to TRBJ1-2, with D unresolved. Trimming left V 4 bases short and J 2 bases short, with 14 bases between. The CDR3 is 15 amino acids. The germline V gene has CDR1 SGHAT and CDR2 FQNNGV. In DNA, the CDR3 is TGTGCCAGCAGCTCCCCGAGATCCGCAAACTATGGCTACACCTTC. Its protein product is CASSSPRSANYGYTF.

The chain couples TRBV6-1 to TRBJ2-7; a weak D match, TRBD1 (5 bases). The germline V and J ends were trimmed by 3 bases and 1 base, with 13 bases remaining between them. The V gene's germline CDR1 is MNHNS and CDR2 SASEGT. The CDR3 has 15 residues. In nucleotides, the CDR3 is TGTGCCAGCAGTGAGGTGTCAGGGCTTTCCTACGAGCAGTACGTC. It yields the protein CASSEVSGLSYEQYV.

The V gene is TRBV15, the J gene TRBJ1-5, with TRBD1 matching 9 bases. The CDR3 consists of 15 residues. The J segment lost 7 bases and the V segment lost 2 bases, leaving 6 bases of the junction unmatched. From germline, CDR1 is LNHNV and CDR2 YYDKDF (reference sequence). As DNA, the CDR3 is TGTGCCACCAGCAGACCGACAGGGGGGATGCAGCCCCAGCATTTT. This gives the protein CATSRPTGGMQPQHF.

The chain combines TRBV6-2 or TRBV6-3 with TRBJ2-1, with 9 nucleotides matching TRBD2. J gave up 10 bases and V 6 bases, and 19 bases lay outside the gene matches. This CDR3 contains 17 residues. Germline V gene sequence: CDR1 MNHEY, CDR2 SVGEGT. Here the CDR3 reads CASSVGFGTSRAKEQFF. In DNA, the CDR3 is TGTGCCAGCAGCGTCGGGTTCGGGACTAGCCGCGCCAAGGAGCAGTTCTTC.

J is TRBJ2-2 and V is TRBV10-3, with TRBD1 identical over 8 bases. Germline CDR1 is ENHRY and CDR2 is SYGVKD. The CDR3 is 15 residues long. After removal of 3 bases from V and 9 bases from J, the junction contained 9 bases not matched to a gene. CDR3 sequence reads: CAISERQGTPRELFF. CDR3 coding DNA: TGTGCCATCAGTGAAAGACAGGGGACTCCGAGGGAGCTGTTTTTT.

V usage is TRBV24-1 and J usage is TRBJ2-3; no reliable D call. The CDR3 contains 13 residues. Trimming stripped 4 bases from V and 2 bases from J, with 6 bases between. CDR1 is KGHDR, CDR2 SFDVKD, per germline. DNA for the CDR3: TGTGCCACCAGTGACCTAAACACAGATACGCAGTATTTT. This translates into CATSDLNTDTQYF.

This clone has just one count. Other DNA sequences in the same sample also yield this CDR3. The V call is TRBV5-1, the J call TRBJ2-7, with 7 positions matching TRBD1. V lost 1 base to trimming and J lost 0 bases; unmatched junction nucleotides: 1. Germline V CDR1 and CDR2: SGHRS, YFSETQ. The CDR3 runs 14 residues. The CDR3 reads CASSLSGGSYEQYF. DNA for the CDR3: TGCGCCAGCAGCTTGTCAGGGGGCTCCTACGAGCAGTACTTC.

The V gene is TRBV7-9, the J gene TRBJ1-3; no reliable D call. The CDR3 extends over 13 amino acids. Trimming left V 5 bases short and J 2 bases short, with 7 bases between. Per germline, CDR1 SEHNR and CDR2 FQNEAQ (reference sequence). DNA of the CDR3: TGTGCCAGCAGCCCGAGGGCTGGAAACACCATATATTTT. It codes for CASSPRAGNTIYF.

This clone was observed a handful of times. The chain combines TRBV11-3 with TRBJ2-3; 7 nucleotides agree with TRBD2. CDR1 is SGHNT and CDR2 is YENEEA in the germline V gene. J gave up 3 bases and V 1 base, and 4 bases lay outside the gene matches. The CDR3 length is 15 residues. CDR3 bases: TGTGCCAGCAGCTTAGGCGCGGGGGAGACAGATACGCAGTATTTT. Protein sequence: CASSLGAGETDTQYF.

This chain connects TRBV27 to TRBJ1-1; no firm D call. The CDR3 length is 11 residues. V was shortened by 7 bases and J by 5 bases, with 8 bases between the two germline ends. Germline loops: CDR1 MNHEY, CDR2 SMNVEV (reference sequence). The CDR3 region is CASMSSTEAFF. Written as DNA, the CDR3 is TGTGCCAGCATGTCGAGTACTGAAGCTTTCTTT.

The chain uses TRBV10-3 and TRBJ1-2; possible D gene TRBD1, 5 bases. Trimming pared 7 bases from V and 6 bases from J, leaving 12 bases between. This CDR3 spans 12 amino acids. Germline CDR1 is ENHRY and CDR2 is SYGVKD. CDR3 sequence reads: CAITGGANGYTF. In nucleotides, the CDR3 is TGTGCCATCACGGGCGGGGCAAATGGCTACACCTTC.

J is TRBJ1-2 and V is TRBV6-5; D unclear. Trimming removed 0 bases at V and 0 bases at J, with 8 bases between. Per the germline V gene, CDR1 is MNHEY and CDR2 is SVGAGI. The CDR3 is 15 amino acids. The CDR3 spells CASSYSPDSNYGYTF. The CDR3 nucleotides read TGTGCCAGCAGTTACTCCCCGGACTCTAACTATGGCTACACCTTC.

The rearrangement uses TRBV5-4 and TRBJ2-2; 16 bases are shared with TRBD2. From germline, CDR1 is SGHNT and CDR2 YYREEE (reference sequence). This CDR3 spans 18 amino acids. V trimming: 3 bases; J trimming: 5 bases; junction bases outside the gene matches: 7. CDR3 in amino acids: CASSSGTSGGAGTGELFF. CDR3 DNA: TGTGCCAGCAGCTCCGGGACTAGCGGGGGGGCTGGGACCGGGGAGCTGTTTTTT.

This CDR3 is CASSASLRGRGGEKLFF. CDR3 nucleotide sequence: TGTGCCAGCAGCGCCTCCCTCAGGGGGCGGGGTGGTGAAAAACTGTTTTTT. The chain uses TRBV9 and TRBJ1-4, with 8 bases aligning to TRBD1. The CDR3 totals 17 residues. Germline loops: CDR1 SGDLS, CDR2 YYNGEE. V was pared by 3 bases and J by 7 bases, with 14 bases of the junction left unmatched.

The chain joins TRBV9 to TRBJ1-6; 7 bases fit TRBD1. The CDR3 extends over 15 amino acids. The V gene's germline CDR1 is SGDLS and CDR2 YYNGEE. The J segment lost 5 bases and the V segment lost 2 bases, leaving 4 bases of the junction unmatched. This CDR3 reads CASSVTGQNNSPLHF. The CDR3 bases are TGTGCCAGCAGCGTGACGGGACAGAATAATTCACCCCTCCACTTT. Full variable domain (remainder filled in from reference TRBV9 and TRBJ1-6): DSGVTQTPKHLITATGQRVTLRCSPRSGDLSVYWYQQSLDQGLQFLIQYYNGEERAKGNILERFSAQQFPDLHSELNLSSLELGDSALYFCASSVTGQNNSPLHFGNGTRLTVT.

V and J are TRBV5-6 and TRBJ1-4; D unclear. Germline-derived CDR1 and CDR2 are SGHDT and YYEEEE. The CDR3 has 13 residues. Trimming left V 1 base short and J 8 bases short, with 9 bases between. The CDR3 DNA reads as TGTGCCAGCAGCTTGTACCTCGGGGAAAAACTGTTTTTT. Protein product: CASSLYLGEKLFF.